Sequencing of this T cell receptor beta chain was carried out in a study of regulatory T cells in long-lasting Graves disease. Libraries of TCR beta came from iRepertoire HTBI primers plus Arm-PCR of CDR3 regions. One entry per CDR3 protein, called by TCRdb with MiXCR from the multiplex PCR reads. This table holds roughly 320,000 distinct CDR3 sequences, 16% found once. Time point meaning: newly diagnosed GD, antithyroid drugs for less than 3 months. Generation of the TCR library employed RNA extracted from PBMCs. This clonotype was seen repeatedly, ten times or more. Losses at the gene ends were 6 bases for V and 2 bases for J; bases not matched to a gene: 7. This CDR3 is built from 15 residues. These data are also associated with another study on T cells in Graves' hyperthyroidism and ophthalmopathy.

Sequencing used peripheral blood mononuclear cells (PBMCs), obtained at new diagnosis, from a patient treated with antithyroid drugs. This TCR derives from a man aged 35 to 55 with Graves disease. The J gene is TRBJ2-3, the V gene TRBV12-3 or TRBV12-4, with 8 bases identical to TRBD1. CDR3 amino acids: CASSLQGAPTDTQYF. CDR3 bases: TGTGCCAGCAGCCTCCAGGGGGCTCCCACAGATACGCAGTATTTT.